This T cell receptor beta chain was found in a study of cytomegalovirus exposure and HLA in healthy donors. Germline assignment: CDR1 SEHNR and CDR2 FQNEAQ (reference sequence). The V end lost 3 bases, the J end lost 7 bases, and 22 bases lay between the germline ends. This CDR3 is built from 16 residues. This table comes from immunoSEQ multiplex PCR, and its TCRdb copy is limited to in-frame clones, with some not included. The data show around 150,000 clones, around four fifths seen once. The sample comprised PBMCs. The TCR originated in a man aged 30 to 39 in good health and CMV-seropositive. V gene TRBV7-9 combines with J gene TRBJ2-7; D may be TRBD1 (5 bases). The CDR3 sequence: CASSFHRTGLQKEQYF. CDR3 DNA: TGTGCCAGCAGCTTCCACAGGACCGGCCTTCAGAAGGAGCAGTACTTC.